The entry below gives a single TCR beta chain sequence along with its context. Its specificity is unknown. The entry originates in a study of T cell responses to AZD1222 COVID-19 vaccine. TCRdb's copy holds only in-frame clones and misses some; the assay was immunoSEQ multiplex PCR. The sample consists of 97,000 or so clones, 85% to 90% of them appearing once. Study-level results: Every sample of the repertoires postdated the peak T cell response. Only six people who got AZD1222 tested seropositive at baseline. Spike-wide vaccine-associated CD4 TCRs dominated at 160-218 and 743-854. Once two AZD1222 doses were given, Spike-specific TCR breadth and depth went up.

This CDR3 comprises 13 residues. V shed 6 bases, J shed 6 bases, and the junction held 4 bases outside the gene matches. Germline CDR1 MRHNA, CDR2 SNTAGT. This sample comprised peripheral blood, obtained on day 0 of AZD1222 vaccination. This rearrangement joins TRBV6-4 to TRBJ1-5; 8 bases line up with TRBD1. This clonotype was sampled from an adult in good health. The CDR3 region is CASRNRGGQPQHF. CDR3 nucleotide sequence: TGTGCCAGCAGGAACAGGGGGGGTCAGCCCCAGCATTTT.